The rows below give T cell receptor beta chains drawn from one sample of a study of CD8+ T cells in alopecia areata. TCRdb's copy holds only in-frame clones and misses some; the assay was immunoSEQ multiplex PCR. The repertoire includes roughly 250,000 clones, under 70% of them detected once, and 1% to 1.5% sits in the top ten. Sequenced material: CD4+ T cells sorted from blood, taken at week 0. The source of these receptors is a human donor with alopecia areata. CDR3s include the opening cysteine and the closing phenylalanine or tryptophan. The order of the fields is clone size, J gene, V gene, D gene, CDR3 DNA, CDR3 protein. D genes are given only for firm matches. Clone size is stated in some rows and not others, as once, few, many or a class when expanded.

- | TRBJ2-3 | TRBV4-1 | - | TGCGCCAGCAGCCAAGAATCGGTGGATACGCAGTATTTT | CASSQESVDTQYF
- | TRBJ1-1 | TRBV30 | - | TGTGCCTGGGTGGGGGCAGATGTATCCACTGAAGCTTTCTTT | CAWVGADVSTEAFF
few | TRBJ2-7 | TRBV29-1 | - | TGCAGCGTTGAAAGAACAACACCCCGCTCCTACGAGCAGTACTTC | CSVERTTPRSYEQYF
few | TRBJ2-3 | TRBV7-6 | - | TGTGCCAGCAGCTCTGGCGTCGCCCCATCCGACACAGATACGCAGTATTTT | CASSSGVAPSDTDTQYF
- | TRBJ1-1 | TRBV29-1 | - | TGCAGCATAGCTGAAGCTTTCTTT | CSIAEAFF
few | TRBJ1-2 | TRBV29-1 | TRBD1 | TGCAGCGTTGAAGAGGACAGGCACAACTATGGCTACACCTTC | CSVEEDRHNYGYTF
- | TRBJ1-2 | TRBV5-4 | TRBD1 | TGTGCCAGCAGCCCGGGACAGAGTTATGGCTACACCTTC | CASSPGQSYGYTF
few | TRBJ2-5 | TRBV6-6 | TRBD2 | TGTGCCAGCAGTCGGGACTACCTAGAGACCCAGTACTTC | CASSRDYLETQYF
- | TRBJ1-1 | TRBV2 | - | TGTGCCAGCATGAAGAACGTGAACACTGAAGCTTTCTTT | CASMKNVNTEAFF
- | TRBJ2-3 | TRBV4-2 | TRBD1 | TGTGCCAGCAGCCACCCTCGGACTTCCAGGGGGAGCACAGATACGCAGTATTTT | CASSHPRTSRGSTDTQYF
- | TRBJ1-3 | TRBV5-4 | TRBD1 | TGTGCCAGCAGCTTCACAGGGGCAAGCCGGGACACCATATATTTT | CASSFTGASRDTIYF
- | TRBJ1-2 | TRBV2 | - | TGTGCCAGCAGCCATACAGAGAGCTATGGCTACACCTTC | CASSHTESYGYTF
few | TRBJ1-5 | TRBV4-1 | - | TGCGCCAGCAGCCAAGATCTTTTGCATATTAATAGCAATCAGCCCCAGCATTTT | CASSQDLLHINSNQPQHF
- | TRBJ1-5 | TRBV5-6 | - | TGTGCCAGCAGCTCCGGTCGGGAGAGCAATCAGCCCCAGCATTTT | CASSSGRESNQPQHF
once | TRBJ2-5 | TRBV9 | - | TGTGCCAGCAGCGTAGACCCCTGGGAGACCCAGTACTTC | CASSVDPWETQYF
- | TRBJ1-6 | TRBV30 | - | TGTGCCTGGACCGAAGGATCCCCCTATAATTCACCCCTCCACTTT | CAWTEGSPYNSPLHF
- | TRBJ2-7 | TRBV2 | - | TGTGCCAGCAGGGGACTCACGAAGAGGGGCGAGCAGTACTTC | CASRGLTKRGEQYF
- | TRBJ2-7 | TRBV7-8 | - | TGTGCCAGCGCATTAGGGCAGACCTACGAGCAGTACTTC | CASALGQTYEQYF
- | TRBJ2-7 | TRBV6-6 | - | TGTGCCAGCAGCCTCGGGACACCGAACGAGCAGTACTTC | CASSLGTPNEQYF
- | TRBJ1-6 | TRBV11-2 | TRBD1 | TGTGCCAGCAGCTTAGGTCCGGACAGGGGAAGAAATTCACCCCTCCACTTT | CASSLGPDRGRNSPLHF
- | TRBJ2-1 | TRBV29-1 | - | TGCAGCGCCGTTCGGGTGGGGGCCTACAATGAGCAGTTCTTC | CSAVRVGAYNEQFF
few | TRBJ1-2 | TRBV7-9 | - | TGTGCCAGCAGCTTAGACAGCTACAACTATGGCTACACCTTC | CASSLDSYNYGYTF
- | TRBJ2-1 | TRBV2 | - | TGTGCCAGCAGTGAAGCCTATCGGAACAGGTTCTTC | CASSEAYRNRFF
- | TRBJ2-7 | TRBV11-2 | - | TGTGCCAGCAGCTTAGATCAAGCAGGTAGCTCCTACGAGCAGTACTTC | CASSLDQAGSSYEQYF
- | TRBJ1-6 | TRBV27 | - | TGTGCCAGCAGTTTATCGGGGACACCGGATAATTCACCCCTCCACTTT | CASSLSGTPDNSPLHF
- | TRBJ2-5 | TRBV6-5 | - | TGTGCCAGCCAGGTGGCGGGGGAGACCCAGTACTTC | CASQVAGETQYF
- | TRBJ1-2 | TRBV30 | - | TGTGCCTGGAGGGATAGGAACTATGGCTACACCTTC | CAWRDRNYGYTF